The rows below give T cell receptor beta chains drawn from one sample of a study of blood T cell repertoires in COVID-19. Using immunoSEQ multiplex PCR, the repertoire was profiled, and TCRdb retains in-frame clones only, with some absent. The sample includes around 170,000 clones, roughly 80% seen only once; the top ten take roughly 6.6%. The sample comprised peripheral blood. The receptors derive from a woman aged 40 to 50 with acute or convalescent COVID-19. Both conserved end residues are part of each CDR3. The D gene is left open where the match is weak. Size values are once, few and many counts, or a class for expanded clones, and some rows have none.

- TRBJ1-5 TRBD1 TRBV2 TGTGCCAGCAGTGACGGGACAGGGAAATTTCTTACTAAAGAGAATCAGCCCCAGCATTTT CASSDGTGKFLTKENQPQHF
once TRBJ2-1 - TRBV14 TGTGCCAGCAGCCAAAGGTCCGCGGCGAGTCTCAATGAGCAGTTCTTC CASSQRSAASLNEQFF
- TRBJ1-1 TRBD1 TRBV3-1/TRBV3-2 TGTGCCAGCAGCCAAGAGCAGGGGGGACGGCGCCCCACTGAAGCTTTCTTT CASSQEQGGRRPTEAFF
- TRBJ2-6 - TRBV27 TGTGCCATTGGAACGTTGGACAGTACTTTTGGGGCCAACGTCCTGACTTTC CAIGTLDSTFGANVLTF
- TRBJ1-1 - TRBV7-9 TGTGCCAGCAGCCCCCAGTACGCCCGACAAAACACTGAAGCTTTCTTT CASSPQYARQNTEAFF
- TRBJ2-7 - TRBV11-1 TGTGCCAGCAGCCCTAGTTACCGCGCGATCTACGAGCAGTACTTC CASSPSYRAIYEQYF
- TRBJ1-2 TRBD1 TRBV4-1 TGCGCCAGCAGCCAACTGACAGGGTCGGGCTATGGCTACACCTTC CASSQLTGSGYGYTF
- TRBJ1-2 - TRBV28 TGTGCCAGCAGCGAGAACTCAAACTATGGCTACACCTTC CASSENSNYGYTF
- TRBJ2-7 TRBD1 TRBV7-8 TGTGCCAGCAGCTCTCCAAGGACAGGGGTCTACGAGCAGTACTTC CASSSPRTGVYEQYF
- TRBJ2-7 - TRBV28 TGTGCCAGCAGTGAGGCATTTCCCTACGAGCAGTACTTC CASSEAFPYEQYF
- TRBJ2-1 - TRBV7-6 TGTGCCAGCAGCTTAAGCCCCCCGAGGGCCTACAATGAGCAGTTCTTC CASSLSPPRAYNEQFF
- TRBJ2-5 - TRBV28 TGTGCCAGCAGTGCCCTCGGGGAGACCCAGTACTTC CASSALGETQYF
- TRBJ2-1 - TRBV9 TGTGCCAGCAGCTCATACGACTTTGAGCAGTTCTTC CASSSYDFEQFF
- TRBJ1-2 - TRBV30 TGTGCCTGGAGTGTTGTGTCGAGTTCCTATGGCTACACCTTC CAWSVVSSSYGYTF
- TRBJ1-4 - TRBV27 TGTGCCAGCAGTTTCCAGGGTTGGGCTAATGAAAAACTGTTTTTT CASSFQGWANEKLFF
- TRBJ1-2 TRBD1 TRBV5-4 TGTGCCAGCAGCTTGGACCAGGGGGCGAGGGGTGGCTACACCTTC CASSLDQGARGGYTF
- TRBJ2-1 TRBD1 TRBV6-1 TGTGCCAGCAGTGAAAGGACAGGGGGGTTCAATGAGCAGTTCTTC CASSERTGGFNEQFF
- TRBJ2-4 TRBD1 TRBV27 TGTGCCAGCAGTCTGGCCGGGACAGGGGTCCTTCAGTACTTC CASSLAGTGVLQYF
- TRBJ2-7 TRBD2 TRBV19 TGTGCCAGTAGTATCCTAGCGGGACAACCTTACGAGCAGTACTTC CASSILAGQPYEQYF
- TRBJ1-1 - TRBV7-8 TGTGCCAGCACACGCGAGGGCTACACTGAAGCTTTCTTT CASTREGYTEAFF
- TRBJ1-1 TRBD1 TRBV6-2/TRBV6-3 TGTGCCAGCAGTTACTCGAGGGCAGGGGGCATCACTGAAGCTTTCTTT CASSYSRAGGITEAFF
- TRBJ2-1 TRBD2 TRBV19 TGTGCCAGTAGTAGACGGACTAGCGAGTCTGGTGAGCAGTTCTTC CASSRRTSESGEQFF
- TRBJ2-1 - TRBV29-1 TGCAGCCCCCGGGCCTTCTCGGGACTCCGATACAATGAGCAGTTCTTC CSPRAFSGLRYNEQFF
- TRBJ2-5 - TRBV2 TGTGCCGGAGCCTTTGGCTTCGGGACCCAGTACTTC CAGAFGFGTQYF
- TRBJ2-1 TRBD2 TRBV9 TGTGCCAGCAGCCCTAGCGGGGGGGCTCAGAATGAGCAGTTCTTC CASSPSGGAQNEQFF
- TRBJ1-1 - TRBV5-6 TGTGCCAGCAGCTTGGTAGTCAGTTACAGCTACACTGAAGCTTTCTTT CASSLVVSYSYTEAFF
- TRBJ2-4 TRBD2 TRBV11-2 TGTGCCAGCAGTTCCGGGACTAGCGGCCTTATTGGCATTCAGTACTTC CASSSGTSGLIGIQYF
few TRBJ2-7 - TRBV4-1 TGCGCCAGCAGCCAAGATTTCGGGGGTGGGCTGTACTACGAGCAGTACTTC CASSQDFGGGLYYEQYF
- TRBJ2-3 TRBD2 TRBV5-1 TGCGCCAGCAGCTTTTTAGCGGGGGACACAGATACGCAGTATTTT CASSFLAGDTDTQYF
many TRBJ2-3 TRBD2 TRBV9 TGTGCCAGCAGCGCTAGCGGGAGGGCAGATACGCAGTATTTT CASSASGRADTQYF
once TRBJ2-5 TRBD1 TRBV12-3/TRBV12-4 TGTGCCAGCATACTCGACAGGGAAGGGACCCAGTACTTC CASILDREGTQYF
- TRBJ1-5 - TRBV27 TGTGCCAGCAGTTTATCTGGCGGATACAATCAGCCCCAGCATTTT CASSLSGGYNQPQHF